What follows are 12 T cell receptor beta chains derived from one specimen sequenced in a study of T cells after yellow fever vaccination. TCRdb re-derived calls from the 5' RACE reads in MiXCR, one entry per CDR3 protein. Among 60,000 or so distinct CDR3 sequences listed, approximately 6.9% were seen once. Here the sequenced sample was CD8+ T cells sorted from PBMCs, taken on the day of the first yellow fever vaccination. The receptors were gathered from a man aged 18 to 29 who received the YFV17D yellow fever vaccine.

In its sample, this clonotype was seen many times. This chain uses TRBV5-6 with TRBJ1-5; D may be TRBD1 (5 bases). This CDR3 is built from 16 residues. V was shortened by 5 bases and J by 4 bases, with 19 bases between the two germline ends. The V gene's germline CDR1 is SGHDT and CDR2 YYEEEE. The CDR3 DNA is TGTGCCAGCAGTCTCCGTCGGGGGGACTGGAATCAGCCCCAGCATTTT. Its protein product is CASSLRRGDWNQPQHF.

The chain combines TRBV7-2 with TRBJ2-7; D not certain. CDR1 SGHTA and CDR2 FQGNSA come from the germline V gene. V was clipped by 1 base and J by 4 bases, with 8 bases between them. The CDR3 length is 13 residues. CDR3: CASSLEPVYEQYV. CDR3 nucleotide sequence: TGTGCCAGCAGCTTAGAACCGGTTTACGAGCAGTACGTC.

In its sample, this clonotype was seen many times. V usage is TRBV7-8 and J usage is TRBJ2-3; D is tentatively TRBD1 or TRBD2 (5 bases each). V lost 5 bases to trimming and J lost 3 bases, with 18 bases between them. The CDR3 runs 16 residues. Germline CDR1 is SGHVS and CDR2 is FQNEAQ. CDR3 in amino acids: CASSPDFGAQTDTQYF. In DNA form, the CDR3 reads TGTGCCAGCAGCCCGGACTTCGGGGCACAAACAGATACGCAGTATTTT.

This clonotype was detected only a few times. This chain connects TRBV20-1 to TRBJ2-1; D not resolved. CDR3 length: 10 amino acids. V was shortened by 6 bases and J by 10 bases, with 10 bases between the two germline ends. Germline lookup yields CDR1 DFQATT and CDR2 SNEGSKA (reference sequence). The CDR3: CSARIYEQFF. The CDR3 coding sequence is TGCAGTGCGCGAATTTACGAGCAGTTCTTC.

The chain has TRBV12-2 and TRBJ2-1; the DNA was not compared with TRBD1, the D call given in the table. TRBV12-2 is a pseudogene. There are 14 residues in the CDR3. DNA for the CDR3: TGTGCAAGTCCACCCTGGCGGCCCTACAATGAGCAGTTCTTC. Its translation is CASPPWRPYNEQFF.

This clonotype was counted a few times. The chain carries TRBV5-1 and TRBJ2-7; 12 nucleotides match TRBD2. Germline lookup yields CDR1 SGHRS and CDR2 YFSETQ. The CDR3 is 17 amino acids. V gave up 1 base and J gave up 2 bases; unmatched junction bases: 7. The CDR3 region has the DNA TGCGCCAGCAGCTTGCTCCTAGCGGGGGGGAACCCCTACGAGCAGTACTTC. Translation: CASSLLLAGGNPYEQYF.

A few counts support this clonotype. V is TRBV20-1 and J is TRBJ1-2; D ambiguous. CDR3 length: 16 residues. V was clipped by 0 bases and J by 4 bases, with 18 bases between them. Germline CDR1 DFQATT, CDR2 SNEGSKA (reference sequence). The CDR3 loop reads CSARDPRTPIIYGYTF. The CDR3 DNA reads TGCAGTGCTAGAGATCCCAGGACCCCGATAATCTATGGCTACACCTTC.

V gene TRBV7-9 combines with J gene TRBJ2-6; possibly TRBD2 for D (5 bases). Trimming removed 1 base at V and 2 bases at J, with 6 bases between. This CDR3 comprises 15 residues. The germline V gene has CDR1 SEHNR and CDR2 FQNEAQ (reference sequence). Here the CDR3 reads CASSLGGTGANVLTF. The CDR3 DNA reads as TGTGCCAGCAGCTTAGGAGGGACTGGGGCCAACGTCCTGACTTTC.

At least ten counts were recorded for this clonotype. The chain couples TRBV7-8 to TRBJ1-6; D is perhaps TRBD1 (5 bases). The V end was cut by 9 bases, the J end by 5 bases, with 11 bases between. The CDR3 runs 13 residues. Germline V gene data show CDR1 as SGHVS and CDR2 as FQNEAQ. CDR3 sequence: CASRQRDNSPLHF. DNA for the CDR3: TGTGCCAGTCGACAGCGTGATAATTCACCCCTCCACTTT.

This clonotype was observed a handful of times. This chain links TRBV28 with TRBJ1-2; 7 nucleotides line up with TRBD1. CDR1 and CDR2 from the germline V gene are MDHEN and SYDVKM. V was clipped by 5 bases and J by 1 base; unmatched bases: 10. This CDR3 is built from 16 residues. CDR3 region: CASSPTYGTDNYGYTF. In DNA form, the CDR3 reads TGTGCCAGCAGTCCGACCTATGGGACAGATAACTATGGCTACACCTTC.

Comments on this clonotype: A read error is possible here, since a much larger clone lies one base away. The chain combines TRBV27 with TRBJ2-1; TRBD2 matches 8 bases. Per germline, CDR1 MNHEY and CDR2 SMNVEV (reference sequence). V lost 8 bases to trimming and J lost 7 bases; unmatched junction nucleotides: 13. The CDR3 is 15 residues long. This chain's CDR3 is CASSAQAGGGNEQFF. CDR3 coding DNA: TGTGCCAGCTCGGCCCAGGCGGGGGGTGGTAATGAGCAGTTCTTC.

The chain is built from TRBV18 and TRBJ2-1; no clear D. V gave up 3 bases and J gave up 4 bases, with 13 bases separating them. The CDR3 consists of 15 residues. Per germline, CDR1 KGHSH and CDR2 LQKENI. As DNA, the CDR3 is TGTGCCAGCTCACCTAACAAGGCGTTTTACAATGAGCAGTTCTTC. Protein sequence: CASSPNKAFYNEQFF.